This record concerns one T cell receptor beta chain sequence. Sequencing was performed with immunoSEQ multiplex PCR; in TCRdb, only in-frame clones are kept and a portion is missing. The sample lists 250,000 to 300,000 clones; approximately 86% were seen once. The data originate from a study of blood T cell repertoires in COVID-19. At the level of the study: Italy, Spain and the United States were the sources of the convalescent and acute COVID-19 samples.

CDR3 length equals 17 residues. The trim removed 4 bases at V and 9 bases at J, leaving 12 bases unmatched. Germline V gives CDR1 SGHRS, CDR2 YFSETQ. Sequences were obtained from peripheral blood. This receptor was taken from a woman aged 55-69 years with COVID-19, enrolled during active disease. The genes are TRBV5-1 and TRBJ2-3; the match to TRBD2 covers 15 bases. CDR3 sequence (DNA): TGCGCCAGCAGCCCCGGGACTAGCGGGAGGCCCCTAACCACGCAGTATTTT. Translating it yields CASSPGTSGRPLTTQYF.